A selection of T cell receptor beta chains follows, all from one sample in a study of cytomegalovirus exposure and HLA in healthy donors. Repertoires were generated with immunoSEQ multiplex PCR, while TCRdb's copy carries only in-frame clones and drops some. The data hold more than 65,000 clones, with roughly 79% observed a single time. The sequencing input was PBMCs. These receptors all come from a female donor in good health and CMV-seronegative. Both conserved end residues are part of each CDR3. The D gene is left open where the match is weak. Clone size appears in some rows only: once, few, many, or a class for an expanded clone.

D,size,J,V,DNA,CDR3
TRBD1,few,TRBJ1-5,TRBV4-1,TGCGCCAGCAGCCAAGAACAGGGGGCGGGCAATCAGCCCCAGCATTTT,CASSQEQGAGNQPQHF
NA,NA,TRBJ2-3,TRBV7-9,TGTGCCAGCAGGCGAGGCCCTGATACGCAGTATTTT,CASRRGPDTQYF
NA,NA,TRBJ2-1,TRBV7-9,TGTGCCAGCAGCTTGTTCTCTAGCAATGAGCAGTTCTTC,CASSLFSSNEQFF
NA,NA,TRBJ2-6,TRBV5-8,TGTGCCAGCAGCGGCGGGACCGTAAGCTCTGGGGCCAACGTCCTGACTTTC,CASSGGTVSSGANVLTF
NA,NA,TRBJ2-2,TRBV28,TGTGCCAGCAGTCTCGTGGGAGCCGGGGAGCTGTTTTTT,CASSLVGAGELFF
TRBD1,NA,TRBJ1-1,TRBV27,TGTGCCAGCAGGACACACCAGGGGGCGGGCACTGAAGCTTTCTTT,CASRTHQGAGTEAFF
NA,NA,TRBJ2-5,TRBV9,TGTGCCAGCAGCGCCCACCCCGGGGGCCAAGAGACCCAGTACTTC,CASSAHPGGQETQYF
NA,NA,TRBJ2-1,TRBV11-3,TGTGCCAGCAGCTTAGTCCCTAGTCTTAAGTACAATGAGCAGTTCTTC,CASSLVPSLKYNEQFF
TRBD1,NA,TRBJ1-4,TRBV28,TGTGCCAGCAGTCTCGAGGGGACAGCTGAAAAACTGTTTTTT,CASSLEGTAEKLFF
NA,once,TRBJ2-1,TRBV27,TGTGCCAGCAGTTTTCAGGGGACTGAGCAGTTCTTC,CASSFQGTEQFF
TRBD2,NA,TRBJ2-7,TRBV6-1,TGTGCCAGCAGTGGTCAACCGGGACTAGCGGAAACCTACGAGCAGTACTTC,CASSGQPGLAETYEQYF
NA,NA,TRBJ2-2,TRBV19,TGTGCCAGTAGTATAGGGCCCGGGGAGCTGTTTTTT,CASSIGPGELFF
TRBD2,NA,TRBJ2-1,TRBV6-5,TGTGCCAGCAGTTCTTCCGGGACTAGCAACAATGAGCAGTTCTTC,CASSSSGTSNNEQFF
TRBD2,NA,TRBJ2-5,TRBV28,TGTGCCAGCAGTTTGGGGCTAGCGGTTGAACAAGAGACCCAGTACTTC,CASSLGLAVEQETQYF
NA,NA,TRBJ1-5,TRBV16,TGTGCCAGCAGCCAGCAACAGAATCAGCCCCAGCATTTT,CASSQQQNQPQHF
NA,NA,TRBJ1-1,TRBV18,TGTGCCAGCTCACCATGGGAGGGGAGGACTGAAGCTTTCTTT,CASSPWEGRTEAFF
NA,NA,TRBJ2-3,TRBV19,TGTGCCAGTCGCGCGGGTTTGGCAGATACGCAGTATTTT,CASRAGLADTQYF
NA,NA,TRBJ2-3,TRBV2,TGTGCCAGCAGACTAGATTGGGATACGCAGTATTTT,CASRLDWDTQYF
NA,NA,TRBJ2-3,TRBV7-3,TGTGCCAGCAGCTTAGTGGGCGGGCGGCCAGATACGCAGTATTTT,CASSLVGGRPDTQYF
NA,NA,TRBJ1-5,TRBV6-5,TGTGCCAGCAGCCAACAAGGCAATCAGCCCCAGCATTTT,CASSQQGNQPQHF
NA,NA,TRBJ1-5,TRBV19,TGTGCTAGTAGTATCAAATTCCGCAGGGTAGATCAGCCCCAGCATTTT,CASSIKFRRVDQPQHF
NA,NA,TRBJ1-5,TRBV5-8,TGTGCCAGCAGCCTTGAGAAGGGCGCGGGTCTTTACGGCAATCAGCCCCAGCATTTT,CASSLEKGAGLYGNQPQHF
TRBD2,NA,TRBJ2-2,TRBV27,TGTGCCAGCAGTTTATGGGCGGGAGGGTCGCCCGGGGAGCTGTTTTTT,CASSLWAGGSPGELFF
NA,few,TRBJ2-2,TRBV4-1,TGCGCCAGCAGCCAATCCACTGATATCACCGGGGAGCTGTTTTTT,CASSQSTDITGELFF
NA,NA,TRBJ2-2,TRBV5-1,TGCGCCAGCAGCCCGGTCAGGGTAGACGGGGAGCTGTTTTTT,CASSPVRVDGELFF
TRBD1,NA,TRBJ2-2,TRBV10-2,TGCGCCAGCAGCAAACAGGGGGCCCCAAACACCGGGGAGCTGTTTTTT,CASSKQGAPNTGELFF
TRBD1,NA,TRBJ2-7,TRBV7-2,TGTGCCACCTCCTTCACAGGGGGCTCCTACGAGCAGTACTTC,CATSFTGGSYEQYF
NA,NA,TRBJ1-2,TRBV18,TGTGCCAGCTCACCAGTTTCAGGTGGACAGCAAAGATATGGCTACACCTTC,CASSPVSGGQQRYGYTF
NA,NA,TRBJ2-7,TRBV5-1,TGCGCCAGCTCCTCCGGGGACTACGAGCAGTACTTC,CASSSGDYEQYF
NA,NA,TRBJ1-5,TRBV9,TGTGCCAGCAGCGGGGGGGTGGTAGATCAGCCCCAGCATTTT,CASSGGVVDQPQHF
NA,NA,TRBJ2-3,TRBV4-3,TGCGCCAGCAGCCAAGACGGAGGCGGAACTAGCACAGATACGCAGTATTTT,CASSQDGGGTSTDTQYF
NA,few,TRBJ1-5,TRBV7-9,TGTGCCAGCAGCCCCCGGACAGACCCCCCTAGGAGTCAGCCCCAGCATTTT,CASSPRTDPPRSQPQHF
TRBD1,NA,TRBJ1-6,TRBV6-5,TGTGCCAGCAACCTTTCTGACAGGGGAGAATCACCCCTCCACTTT,CASNLSDRGESPLHF
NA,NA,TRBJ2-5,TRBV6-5,TGTGCCAGCAGTCGACAGTTTCAAGAGACCCAGTACTTC,CASSRQFQETQYF
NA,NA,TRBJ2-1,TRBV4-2,TGTGCCAGCAGCCGAATCGGGTCTCAACTTCTCTACAATGAGCAGTTCTTC,CASSRIGSQLLYNEQFF
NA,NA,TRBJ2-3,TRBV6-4,TGTGCCAGCAGTGTGTACTCTACAGATACGCAGTATTTT,CASSVYSTDTQYF
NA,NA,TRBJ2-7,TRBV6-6,TGTGCCAGCAGTTCCCCTCGTGGCACGGGGGAGCAGTACTTC,CASSSPRGTGEQYF
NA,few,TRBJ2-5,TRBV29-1,TGCAGCGTTTTATTGTTGGCAGGGCAAGAGACCCAGTACTTC,CSVLLLAGQETQYF
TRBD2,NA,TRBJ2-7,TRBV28,TGTGCCAGCAGCTCCCCTGGGCTAGCGGGAAAATACGAGCAGTACTTC,CASSSPGLAGKYEQYF
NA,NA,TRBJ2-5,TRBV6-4,TGTGCCAGCAGCCCGAGACTCAAGACCGGCCGCATCCAAGAGACCCAGTACTTC,CASSPRLKTGRIQETQYF
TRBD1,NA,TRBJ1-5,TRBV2,TGTGCCAGTCGGGACAGGGGGTTCAATCAGCCCCAGCATTTT,CASRDRGFNQPQHF
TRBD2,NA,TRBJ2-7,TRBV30,TGTGCCTGGAGTGGAGGGACTAGCTCCTACGAGCAGTACTTC,CAWSGGTSSYEQYF
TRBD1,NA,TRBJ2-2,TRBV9,TGTGCCAGCAGCCCCCGGACAGGGGCCGCCACCGGGGAGCTGTTTTTT,CASSPRTGAATGELFF
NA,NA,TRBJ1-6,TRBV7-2,TGTGCCAGCAGCCTGCGGGGGTCTACGGATTCACCCCTCCACTTT,CASSLRGSTDSPLHF
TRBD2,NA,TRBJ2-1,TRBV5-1,TGCGCCAGCAGCCCACATCCAGCGGGGGGGAGCTCCTACAATGAGCAGTTCTTC,CASSPHPAGGSSYNEQFF
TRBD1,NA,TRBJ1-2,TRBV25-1,TGTGCCAGCATGGACGGACAGGGACGAAGAGGCTACACCTTC,CASMDGQGRRGYTF
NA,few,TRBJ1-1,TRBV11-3,TGTGCCAGCAGCTTGGGGGGAAACACTGAAGCTTTCTTT,CASSLGGNTEAFF
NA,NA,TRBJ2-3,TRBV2,TGTGCCAGCACCGTCTCCCTGGGGGGTAAAGGAGATACGCAGTATTTT,CASTVSLGGKGDTQYF
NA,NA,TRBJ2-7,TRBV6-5,TGTGCCAGCAGTTACTCTCAGGCGACCTTATCCTACGAGCAGTACTTC,CASSYSQATLSYEQYF
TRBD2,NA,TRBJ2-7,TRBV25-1,TGTGCCAGCATTAGCGGGAGCTCCTACGAGCAGTACTTC,CASISGSSYEQYF
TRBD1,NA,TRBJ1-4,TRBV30,TGTGCCTGGAGCACCGGACAGGGAAGGGATGAAAAACTGTTTTTT,CAWSTGQGRDEKLFF
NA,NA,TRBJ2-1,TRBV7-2,TGTGCCAGCAGCTTAGTTAGGGACTTGGGAGGCAGTGAGCAGTTCTTC,CASSLVRDLGGSEQFF
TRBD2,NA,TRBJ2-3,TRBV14,TGTGCCAGCAGCTGGACTAGCGGGGGGCAGCCGACTAGCACAGATACGCAGTATTTT,CASSWTSGGQPTSTDTQYF